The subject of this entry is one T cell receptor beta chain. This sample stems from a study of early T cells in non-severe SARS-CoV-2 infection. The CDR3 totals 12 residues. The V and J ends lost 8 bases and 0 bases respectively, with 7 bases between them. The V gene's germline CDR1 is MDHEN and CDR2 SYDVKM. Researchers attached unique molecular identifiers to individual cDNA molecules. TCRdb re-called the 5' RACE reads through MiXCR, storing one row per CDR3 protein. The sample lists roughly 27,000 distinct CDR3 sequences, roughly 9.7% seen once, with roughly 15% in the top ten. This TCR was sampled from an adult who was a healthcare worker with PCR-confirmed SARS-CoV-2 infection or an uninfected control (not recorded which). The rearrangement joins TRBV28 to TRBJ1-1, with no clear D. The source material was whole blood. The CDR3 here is CASYGVNTEAFF. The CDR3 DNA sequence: TGTGCCAGCTATGGCGTGAACACTGAAGCTTTCTTT.